These 25 T cell receptor beta chains share one sample of origin, sequenced in a study of identifying expanded T cells in peripheral blood. Profiled with immunoSEQ multiplex PCR; TCRdb holds only in-frame clones, not every one. The sample consists of over 70,000 clones, 88% of them appearing once. Material: blood. The origin of the receptors is a person aged 18 to 75 in good health.

This rearrangement joins TRBV28 to TRBJ2-4; either TRBD1 or TRBD2 may supply D (5 bases each). Germline V gene data show CDR1 as MDHEN and CDR2 as SYDVKM. Trimming removed 2 bases from V and 2 bases from J, with 7 bases in between. This CDR3 is 14 amino acids long. CDR3: CASSLGGSKNIQYF. CDR3 DNA sequence: TGTGCCAGCAGTTTAGGGGGTTCCAAAAACATTCAGTACTTC.

This rearrangement joins TRBV2 to TRBJ2-3; D is possibly TRBD2 (6 bases). The germline V gene encodes CDR1 SNHLY and CDR2 FYNNEI. The V end lost 8 bases, the J end lost 1 base, and 19 bases lay between the germline ends. The CDR3 loop spans 16 amino acids. The CDR3 DNA reads TGTGCCAGCTTCCTCTCACAGGCGGGGCGCACAGATACGCAGTATTTT. Protein: CASFLSQAGRTDTQYF. Based on the CDR3 plus reference TRBV2 and TRBJ2-3, the full variable domain is EPEVTQTPSHQVTQMGQEVILRCVPISNHLYFYWYRQILGQKVEFLVSFYNNEISEKSEIFDDQFSVERPDGSNFTLKIRSTKLEDSAMYFCASFLSQAGRTDTQYFGPGTRLTVL.

This sequence joins TRBV7-8 and TRBJ2-2; D is perhaps TRBD2 (7 bases). The germline V gene has CDR1 SGHVS and CDR2 FQNEAQ. The CDR3 consists of 16 residues. V lost 2 bases, J lost 4 bases, and 14 bases lay in between. The CDR3: CASSLRVGGGTGELFF. In DNA, the CDR3 is TGTGCCAGCAGCTTACGGGTGGGAGGGGGCACCGGGGAGCTGTTTTTT.

The chain carries TRBV6-4 and TRBJ1-2; 7 nucleotides agree with TRBD1. CDR1 and CDR2 (germline): MRHNA, SNTAGT. CDR3 size: 18 residues. V lost 0 bases, J lost 3 bases, and 13 bases stayed unmatched. CDR3 in DNA: TGTGCCAGCAGTGACTCCCATATATCCCCGGGACAGCACTATGGCTACACCTTC. It translates to CASSDSHISPGQHYGYTF.

V is TRBV6-1 and J is TRBJ1-5; 10 nucleotides agree with TRBD1. The CDR3 covers 15 residues. V shed 7 bases, J shed 7 bases, and the junction held 10 bases outside the gene matches. CDR1 and CDR2 from the germline V gene are MNHNS and SASEGT. The CDR3 DNA reads TGTGCCAGCACCCGGGGGACAGGGGAAGAACAGCCCCAGCATTTT. It translates to CASTRGTGEEQPQHF.

The chain links TRBV7-2 to TRBJ2-3; TRBD1 aligns across 8 bases. The CDR3 contains 14 residues. V was pared by 5 bases and J by 2 bases, with 3 bases of the junction left unmatched. Germline CDR1 and CDR2: SGHTA and FQGNSA. The CDR3: CASSPDRVTDTQYF. CDR3 DNA sequence: TGTGCCAGCAGCCCGGACAGGGTCACAGATACGCAGTATTTT.

This clone was observed a single time. The rearrangement links TRBV5-6 to TRBJ2-4, with D unclear. The CDR3 is made up of 14 amino acids. Trimming left V 3 bases short and J 2 bases short, with 9 bases between. Looked up from germline, CDR1 is SGHDT and CDR2 is YYEEEE. The CDR3 nucleotides are TGTGCCAGCAGCTCGTGGGCATCCAAAAACATTCAGTACTTC. The encoded protein is CASSSWASKNIQYF.

This chain uses TRBV19 with TRBJ1-5; perhaps TRBD1 as D (5 bases). Germline CDR1 LNHDA, CDR2 SQIVND (reference sequence). V gave up 9 bases and J gave up 7 bases, with 13 bases separating them. The CDR3 covers 12 residues. The CDR3 is CASRAREQPQHF. CDR3 in DNA: TGTGCCAGCAGGGCCAGAGAGCAGCCCCAGCATTTT.

The chain uses TRBV10-3 and TRBJ2-6; 10 bases are shared with TRBD1. CDR3 length: 16 residues. J lost 3 bases, V lost 6 bases, and 5 bases had no gene match. Germline loops: CDR1 ENHRY, CDR2 SYGVKD. CDR3 residues: CAIRGQGLLGANVLTF. As DNA, the CDR3 is TGTGCCATCAGGGGACAGGGGTTGCTTGGGGCCAACGTCCTGACTTTC.

CDR3 in DNA: TGTGCCCTGGGGAGGGGGGCCAACACCGGGGAGCTGTTTTTT. Translating gives CALGRGANTGELFF. The V and J genes are TRBV12-5 and TRBJ2-2; tentative D call: TRBD2 (7 bases). Germline CDR1 and CDR2: LGHNT and FRNRAP. The CDR3 totals 14 residues.

V is TRBV18 and J is TRBJ2-2; the D is unclear. The CDR3 loop spans 14 amino acids. Germline V lookup: CDR1 KGHSH, CDR2 LQKENI. V lost 2 bases and J lost 9, with 13 bases in between. The CDR3 reads CASSPGAGMRELFF. In nucleotides, the CDR3 is TGTGCCAGCTCACCAGGAGCCGGTATGAGGGAGCTGTTTTTT.

The rearrangement links TRBV29-1 to TRBJ2-5; D possibly matches TRBD1 or TRBD2 (6 bases each). In germline, CDR1 is SQVTM, CDR2 ANQGSEA. This CDR3 has 13 residues. Trimming took off 4 bases at V and 1 base at J, with 10 bases between the two ends. Here the CDR3 DNA reads TGCAGCGTTGGGCCGGGGGCCCAAGAGACCCAGTACTTC. The encoded protein is CSVGPGAQETQYF.

V gene TRBV9 combines with J gene TRBJ1-2; D gene uncertain. The germline V gene encodes CDR1 SGDLS and CDR2 YYNGEE. Deletions cut 3 bases from V and 0 bases from J, with 12 bases between. The CDR3 totals 15 residues. CDR3 residues: CASSEGPGPNYGYTF. CDR3 DNA sequence: TGTGCCAGCAGCGAGGGCCCCGGACCTAACTATGGCTACACCTTC.

This rearrangement joins TRBV28 to TRBJ2-1; 7 nucleotides agree with TRBD2. Germline-derived CDR1 and CDR2 are MDHEN and SYDVKM. J was trimmed by 5 bases and V by 6 bases; bases with no gene match: 10. The CDR3 is 15 amino acids. DNA of the CDR3: TGTGCCAGCAGAACAAGCGGGGAAGGGAACAATGAGCAGTTCTTC. Its protein product is CASRTSGEGNNEQFF.

This rearrangement joins TRBV4-1 to TRBJ2-7; D is unclear. This CDR3 comprises 14 residues. Trimming removed 2 bases from V and 1 base from J, with 9 bases in between. CDR1 and CDR2 from the germline V gene are MGHRA and YSYEKL. In nucleotides, the CDR3 is TGCGCCAGCAGCCAAAGGCATGGATCCTACGAGCAGTACTTC. Residues: CASSQRHGSYEQYF.

V and J are TRBV6-5 and TRBJ1-1; 8 positions agree with TRBD1. Germline CDR1 and CDR2: MNHEY and SVGAGI. The V segment lost 6 bases and the J segment 4 bases; nucleotides outside the gene matches: 4. This CDR3 comprises 13 residues. The CDR3 region has the DNA TGTGCCAGCAGGGCAACAGGGGGCACTGAAGCTTTCTTT. Protein sequence: CASRATGGTEAFF.

This chain links TRBV28 with TRBJ1-1; the match to TRBD1 covers 7 bases. CDR1 is MDHEN and CDR2 is SYDVKM in the germline V gene. This CDR3 is 13 amino acids long. V shed 6 bases and J 3 bases; nucleotides not matched to a gene: 4. CDR3 protein: CASRRQGYTEAFF. The DNA for the CDR3 is TGTGCCAGCAGACGACAGGGATACACTGAAGCTTTCTTT.

This chain links TRBV6-5 with TRBJ2-7, with no clear D. CDR3 length equals 14 residues. Germline V gives CDR1 MNHEY, CDR2 SVGAGI. V was pared by 5 bases and J by 2 bases, with 13 bases between. The CDR3 sequence: CASSPQSGTYEQYF. CDR3 DNA sequence: TGTGCCAGCAGTCCCCAGTCCGGCACCTACGAGCAGTACTTC.

The chain has TRBV18 and TRBJ2-7; possible D gene TRBD1, 5 bases. The germline gives CDR1 KGHSH, CDR2 LQKENI. Trimming stripped 0 bases from V and 3 bases from J, with 9 bases between. The CDR3 loop spans 14 amino acids. This chain's CDR3 is CASSPPDIYYEQYF. Here the CDR3 DNA reads TGTGCCAGCTCACCACCGGACATATACTACGAGCAGTACTTC.

Details on this clone: The junction departs from the called germline gene at one end, perhaps through a read error. The chain links TRBV2 to TRBJ1-1, with D possibly TRBD1 on 6 matching bases. The V gene's germline CDR1 is SNHLY and CDR2 FYNNEI. This CDR3 has 13 amino acids. DNA for the CDR3: TGTGCCAGCAGCCGGAACCGGGACACAGAAGCTTTCTTT. It encodes CASSRNRDTEAFF.

The genes are TRBV6-5 and TRBJ1-4, with D tentatively TRBD1 (5 bases). From germline, CDR1 is MNHEY and CDR2 SVGAGI. V lost 0 bases to trimming and J lost 10 bases, with 15 bases between them. The CDR3 totals 15 residues. This CDR3 reads CASSYSQGRRGKLFF. The DNA of the CDR3 is TGTGCCAGCAGTTACTCTCAGGGTAGGCGCGGAAAACTGTTTTTT.

This chain's CDR3 is CASSVGSSSGNTIYF. CDR3 nucleotides: TGTGCCAGCAGCGTAGGGAGTAGCTCTGGAAACACCATATATTTT. This chain uses TRBV9 with TRBJ1-3; no definite D call. CDR3 length: 15 residues. The V and J ends lost 0 bases and 0 bases respectively, with 7 bases between them. Germline assignment: CDR1 SGDLS and CDR2 YYNGEE.

The chain carries TRBV14 and TRBJ2-5; unclear D gene. V dropped 1 base and J dropped 1 base, with 4 bases sitting between them. The CDR3 has 13 amino acids. The germline V gene has CDR1 SGHDN and CDR2 FVKESK. CDR3 in DNA: TGTGCCAGCAGCCAAGCCCCCCAAGAGACCCAGTACTTC. It codes for CASSQAPQETQYF.

The chain joins TRBV6-1 to TRBJ1-5; D not resolved. The V gene's germline CDR1 is MNHNS and CDR2 SASEGT. Trimming took off 3 bases at V and 0 bases at J, with 9 bases between the two ends. The CDR3 sequence is 15 residues long. CDR3 in amino acids: CASSDYKVSNQPQHF. CDR3 bases: TGTGCCAGCAGTGACTACAAGGTTAGCAATCAGCCCCAGCATTTT.

V is TRBV11-2 and J is TRBJ2-2; D uncertain. The CDR3 spans 13 residues. The V gene's germline CDR1 is SGHAT and CDR2 FQNNGV. Deletions cut 2 bases from V and 7 bases from J, with 8 bases between. The CDR3 protein is CASSLNVDGELFF. The CDR3 DNA reads as TGTGCCAGCAGCTTAAACGTCGACGGGGAGCTGTTTTTT.